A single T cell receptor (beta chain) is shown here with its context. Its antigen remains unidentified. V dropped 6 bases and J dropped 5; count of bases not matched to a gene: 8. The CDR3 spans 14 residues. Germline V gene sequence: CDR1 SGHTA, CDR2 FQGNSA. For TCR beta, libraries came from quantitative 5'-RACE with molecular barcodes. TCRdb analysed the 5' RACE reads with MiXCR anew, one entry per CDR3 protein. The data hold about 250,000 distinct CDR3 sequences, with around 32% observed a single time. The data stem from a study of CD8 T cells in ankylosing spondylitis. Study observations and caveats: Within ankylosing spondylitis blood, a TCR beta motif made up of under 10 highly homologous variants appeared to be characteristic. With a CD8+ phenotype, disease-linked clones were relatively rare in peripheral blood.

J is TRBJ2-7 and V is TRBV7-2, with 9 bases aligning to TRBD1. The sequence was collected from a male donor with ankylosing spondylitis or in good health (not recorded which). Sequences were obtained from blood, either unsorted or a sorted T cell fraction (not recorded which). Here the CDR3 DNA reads TGTGCCAGCAGTCCCGGGACAGGGTATCACGAGCAGTACTTC. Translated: CASSPGTGYHEQYF.